This record concerns one T cell receptor (beta chain) sequence. TCRdb's table, derived via immunoSEQ multiplex PCR, lists solely in-frame clones and lacks some. Of about 140,000 clones in the sample, roughly 94% were seen once. The data were obtained in a study of control samples from healthy donors and cancer patients. The sequence came from a middle-aged man in good health. Sequenced: blood.

As DNA, the CDR3 is TGTGCCAGCAGTTATGTGTCCGAGACCCAGTACTTC. It yields the protein CASSYVSETQYF. The rearrangement joins TRBV12-3 or TRBV12-4 to TRBJ2-5; D uncertain. Trimming removed 4 bases from V and 5 bases from J, with 8 bases in between. This CDR3 is 12 amino acids long.